This T cell receptor beta chain was retrieved from a study of T cell responses to AZD1222 COVID-19 vaccine. TCRdb's table, derived via immunoSEQ multiplex PCR, lists solely in-frame clones and lacks some. The sample carries about 190,000 clones, approximately 87% recorded once. Study findings and constraints: Baseline serology detected seropositivity in only a handful of AZD1222 recipients. When two AZD1222 doses had been given, Spike-specific TCR breadth and depth rose. Spike was spanned by vaccine-associated CD4 TCRs, which were dominant at 160-218 and 743-854. Females made up more of the donors, who were largely white British, and clonal diversity may have come out too low.

A word on this clone: The antigen remains unidentified.

The clonotype originates from an adult in good health. Specimen: peripheral blood, collected on day 0 of MenACWY control vaccination.

CDR3 DNA sequence: TGTGCCAGCAGTTTATTGGGGACAGCGGAGGAGGGCTACACCTTC. As protein: CASSLLGTAEEGYTF. The J gene is TRBJ1-2, the V gene TRBV28; TRBD1 matches 7 bases. The length of the CDR3 is 15 residues. Germline values: CDR1 MDHEN, CDR2 SYDVKM. V trimming: 1 base; J trimming: 8 bases; junction bases outside the gene matches: 10.